These 14 T cell receptor beta chains were sequenced from one sample in a study of T cell changes during pregnancy in multiple sclerosis. TCRdb's copy holds only in-frame clones and misses some; the assay was immunoSEQ multiplex PCR. The table shows around 65,000 clones, with 70% to 90% occurring only once. Sequencing used peripheral blood, obtained in the first trimester of pregnancy. All receptors derive from a female donor with multiple sclerosis, enrolled in a pregnancy study.

This rearrangement joins TRBV28 to TRBJ2-5; D not resolved. Trimming left V 3 bases short and J 5 bases short, with 7 bases between. The CDR3 loop spans 12 amino acids. Germline CDR1 and CDR2: MDHEN and SYDVKM. The CDR3 reads CASSFISETQYF. CDR3 nucleotide sequence: TGTGCCAGCAGTTTTATATCGGAGACCCAGTACTTC.

The chain has TRBV6-6 and TRBJ1-5; no definite D call. The CDR3 loop spans 12 amino acids. V lost 2 bases and J 7 bases, leaving 6 bases between the germline ends. Germline assignment: CDR1 MNHNY and CDR2 SVGAGI (reference sequence). Here the CDR3 reads CASSYESQPQHF. CDR3 DNA sequence: TGTGCCAGCAGTTACGAGAGCCAGCCCCAGCATTTT.

The chain joins TRBV4-2 to TRBJ2-1, with 10 bases lining up with TRBD2. Trimming removed 4 bases from V and 4 bases from J; junction bases left unmatched: 7. Germline CDR1 and CDR2: LGHNA and YNFKEQ. The CDR3 is made up of 16 amino acids. CDR3: CASSPGTSEKYNEQFF. In nucleotides, the CDR3 is TGTGCCAGCAGCCCCGGGACTAGCGAAAAGTACAATGAGCAGTTCTTC.

CDR3: CASSLGVDSYYNEQFF. The CDR3 DNA is TGTGCCAGCAGCTTAGGGGTGGACTCTTACTACAATGAGCAGTTCTTC. The chain recombines TRBV7-2 with TRBJ2-1, with D maybe TRBD2 (5 bases). Germline loops: CDR1 SGHTA, CDR2 FQGNSA. V dropped 1 base and J dropped 3 bases, with 13 bases sitting between them. CDR3 length: 16 residues.

The chain joins TRBV28 to TRBJ1-5, with 9 bases that match TRBD1. V trimming: 5 bases; J trimming: 3 bases; junction bases outside the gene matches: 5. The CDR3 length is 15 residues. The germline V gene encodes CDR1 MDHEN and CDR2 SYDVKM. CDR3 coding DNA: TGTGCCAGCAGTATACAGGGGGCGGTCAATCAGCCCCAGCATTTT. Translation gives CASSIQGAVNQPQHF.

V gene TRBV7-9 combines with J gene TRBJ2-1, with 11 bases identical to TRBD2. Trimming took 8 bases from V and 4 from J; bases not matched to a gene: 1. The CDR3 loop spans 13 amino acids. Germline V CDR1 and CDR2: SEHNR, FQNEAQ (reference sequence). CDR3 region: CASGLAGYNEQFF. The CDR3 nucleotides read TGTGCCAGCGGACTAGCGGGTTACAATGAGCAGTTCTTC.

This clone was counted a single time. The rearrangement links TRBV11-2 to TRBJ1-1, with TRBD1 matching 7 bases. V dropped 5 bases and J dropped 9; count of bases not matched to a gene: 9. Germline CDR1 SGHAT, CDR2 FQNNGV. This CDR3 region has 13 residues. Here the CDR3 reads CASSLKDRMKAFF. CDR3 sequence (DNA): TGTGCCAGCAGCCTAAAGGACAGGATGAAAGCTTTCTTT.

This chain uses TRBV28 with TRBJ1-2; possibly TRBD1 for D (5 bases). Trimming took 1 base from V and 4 from J, leaving 16 bases between them. The germline gives CDR1 MDHEN, CDR2 SYDVKM. CDR3 size: 16 residues. The CDR3 DNA reads TGTGCCAGCAGTTTATTTTCCCAGGGACTATCCTATGGCTACACCTTC. Translation gives CASSLFSQGLSYGYTF.

The rearrangement uses TRBV4-3 and TRBJ2-2; 8 bases match TRBD2. Per germline, CDR1 LGHNA and CDR2 YSLEER. This CDR3 is built from 17 residues. V dropped 0 bases and J dropped 6; count of bases not matched to a gene: 9. CDR3 DNA sequence: TGCGCCAGCAGCCAAGATTATAGCGGGACTGTATCCGGGGAGCTGTTTTTT. This translates into CASSQDYSGTVSGELFF.

This clone is medium-sized. This chain connects TRBV19 to TRBJ1-5, with D uncertain. This CDR3 has 14 amino acids. CDR1 is LNHDA, CDR2 SQIVND, per germline (reference sequence). The germline V and J ends were trimmed by 3 bases and 0 bases, with 6 bases remaining between them. The CDR3 spells CASSISGSNQPQHF. For the CDR3, the DNA is TGTGCCAGTAGTATCTCAGGTAGCAATCAGCCCCAGCATTTT.

The J gene is TRBJ2-7, the V gene TRBV28; 8 nucleotides align to TRBD1. The CDR3 runs 12 residues. J lost 2 bases, V lost 8 bases, and 2 bases had no gene match. Per the germline V gene, CDR1 is MDHEN and CDR2 is SYDVKM. CDR3 loop: CASGQGTYEQYF. In DNA, the CDR3 is TGTGCCAGCGGACAGGGTACCTACGAGCAGTACTTC.

J is TRBJ2-5 and V is TRBV7-2, with a tentative D call TRBD1 (5 bases). CDR1 is SGHTA and CDR2 is FQGNSA in the germline V gene. Trimming left V 2 bases short and J 4 bases short, with 11 bases between. The CDR3 length is 14 residues. CDR3 sequence reads: CASSLTGARETQYF. As DNA, the CDR3 is TGTGCCAGCAGCTTAACTGGGGCGAGAGAGACCCAGTACTTC. Full variable domain (remainder filled in from reference TRBV7-2 and TRBJ2-5): GAGVSQSPSNKVTEKGKDVELRCDPISGHTALYWYRQSLGQGLEFLIYFQGNSAPDKSGLPSDRFSAERTGGSVSTLTIQRTQQEDSAVYLCASSLTGARETQYFGPGTRLLVL.

This chain uses TRBV6-1 with TRBJ1-2; 8 bases align to TRBD1. V gave up 6 bases and J gave up 12 bases; unmatched junction bases: 9. Looked up from germline, CDR1 is MNHNS and CDR2 is SASEGT. The CDR3 has 12 amino acids. The CDR3 sequence: CASRQPGQVDTF. In DNA form, the CDR3 reads TGTGCCAGCAGGCAACCGGGACAGGTCGACACCTTC.

This sequence joins TRBV6-7 and TRBJ2-1; 12 nucleotides agree with TRBD2. TRBV6-7 is an open reading frame whose function is uncertain. The V gene end was trimmed by 2 bases and the J gene end by 4 bases; junction bases not matched to a gene: 3. The CDR3 spans 16 residues. The CDR3: CASSYRTSGKYNEQFF. CDR3 nucleotide sequence: TGTGCCAGCAGTTACCGGACTAGCGGGAAGTACAATGAGCAGTTCTTC.